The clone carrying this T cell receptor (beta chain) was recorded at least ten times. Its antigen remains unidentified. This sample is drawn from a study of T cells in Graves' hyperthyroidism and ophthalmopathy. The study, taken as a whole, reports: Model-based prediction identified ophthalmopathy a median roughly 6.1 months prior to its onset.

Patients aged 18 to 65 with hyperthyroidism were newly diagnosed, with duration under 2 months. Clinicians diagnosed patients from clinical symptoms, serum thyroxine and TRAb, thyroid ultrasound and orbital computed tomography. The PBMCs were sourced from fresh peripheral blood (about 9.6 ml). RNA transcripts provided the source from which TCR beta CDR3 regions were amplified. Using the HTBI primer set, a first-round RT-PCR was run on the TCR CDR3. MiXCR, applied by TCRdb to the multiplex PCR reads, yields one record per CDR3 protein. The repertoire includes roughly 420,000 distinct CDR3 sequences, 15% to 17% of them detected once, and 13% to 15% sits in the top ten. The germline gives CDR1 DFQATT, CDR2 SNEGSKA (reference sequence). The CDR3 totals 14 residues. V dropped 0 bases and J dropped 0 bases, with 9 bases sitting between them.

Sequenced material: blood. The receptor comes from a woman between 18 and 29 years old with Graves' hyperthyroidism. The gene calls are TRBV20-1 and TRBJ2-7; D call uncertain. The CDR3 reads CSARDDYSSYEQYF. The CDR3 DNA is TGCAGTGCTAGAGACGATTACAGCTCCTACGAGCAGTACTTC.